The clone carrying this TCR beta chain was found a few times. The data were obtained in a study of blood T cell repertoires in COVID-19. As originally analysed: Reference gene primer amplification yielded estimated nucleated cell counts. Sequencing was performed with immunoSEQ multiplex PCR; in TCRdb, only in-frame clones are kept and a portion is missing. The V and J calls and the clone size are those of that table, but D and trimming were determined from the DNA. The table records 100,000 to 150,000 clones, about 85% of them present only once. The CDR3 totals 18 residues. V lost 4 bases, J lost 1 base, and 13 bases stayed unmatched. Germline CDR1 SGHDN, CDR2 FVKESK.

The sample taken for sequencing was peripheral blood. The source of this sequence is a man between 65 and 85 years old with acute or convalescent COVID-19. The chain carries TRBV14 and TRBJ2-3; TRBD2 agrees at 8 bases. The CDR3 reads CASSPRSGGGPRTDTQYF. The CDR3 DNA reads TGTGCCAGCAGCCCCCGGTCGGGGGGGGGCCCCCGCACAGATACGCAGTATTTT.